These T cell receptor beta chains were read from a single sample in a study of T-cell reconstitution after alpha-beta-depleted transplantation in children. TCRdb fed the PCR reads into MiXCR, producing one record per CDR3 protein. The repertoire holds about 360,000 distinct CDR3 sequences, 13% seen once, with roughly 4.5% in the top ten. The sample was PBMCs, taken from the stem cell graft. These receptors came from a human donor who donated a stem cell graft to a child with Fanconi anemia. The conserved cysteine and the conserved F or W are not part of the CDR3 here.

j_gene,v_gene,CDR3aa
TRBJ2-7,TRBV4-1,ASSQDFLAPPAQGQY
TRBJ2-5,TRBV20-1,SAKGRGVQETQY
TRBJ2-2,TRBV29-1,SVDEGRGTGELF
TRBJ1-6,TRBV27,ASSSMTGVNSPLH
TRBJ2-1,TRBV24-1,ATAQDSAAGEQF
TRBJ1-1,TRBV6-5,ASSYLARGGAAEAF
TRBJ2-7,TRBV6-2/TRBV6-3,ASNNGAYEQY
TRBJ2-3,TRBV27,ASSLSTGAGTDTQY
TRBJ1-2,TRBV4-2,ASSQDLAGVVTNYGYT
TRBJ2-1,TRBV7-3,ASSLTGGVINNEQF
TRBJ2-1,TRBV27,ASSLQVDWGLPSNEQF